This paragraph covers one TCR beta chain sequence. Its antigen is as yet unknown. This sample was included in a study of cytomegalovirus exposure and HLA in healthy donors. Profiling relied on immunoSEQ multiplex PCR, and the TCRdb table lists in-frame clones only, not all of them. The sample records some 50,000 clones, approximately 95% being singletons. Study results and caveats: The study designated 150 to 200 TCR beta chains cytomegalovirus-associated. In vitro testing confirmed a few CMV-associated chains as specific for CMV antigens.

The clonotype was recovered from a woman aged 18-30 years in good health and CMV-seropositive. The sample consisted of PBMCs.

The CDR3 loop reads CASSFRDQPQHF. The DNA for the CDR3 is TGTGCCAGCAGCTTTCGGGATCAGCCCCAGCATTTT. V is TRBV7-2 and J is TRBJ1-5; D not resolved. Germline CDR1 is SGHTA and CDR2 is FQGNSA. V dropped 3 bases and J dropped 5 bases, with 5 bases sitting between them. The CDR3 extends over 12 amino acids.